The rows below give T cell receptor beta chains drawn from one sample of a study of a mutant IDH1 vaccine in newly diagnosed glioma. These receptors' targets are unknown. Produced via immunoSEQ multiplex PCR; TCRdb's table is partial and in-frame only. This table holds some 62,000 clones, around 83% found once. Specimen: PBMCs, collected from a glioma patient whose treatment included an IDH1 peptide vaccine. These receptors originate from a man aged 30 to 45 with glioma. Each CDR3 is given without its conserved first and last residue. The order of the fields is V gene, D gene, J gene, CDR3 protein. The D gene is left open where the match is weak.

V gene: TRBV5-1; D gene: .; J gene: TRBJ1-3; CDR3 protein: ASSLNRITGNGNTIY
V gene: TRBV6-1; D gene: TRBD1; J gene: TRBJ1-2; CDR3 protein: ASSGRTGGSNYGYT
V gene: TRBV7-8; D gene: .; J gene: TRBJ2-7; CDR3 protein: ASSRTDHYEQY
V gene: TRBV7-2; D gene: TRBD2; J gene: TRBJ2-3; CDR3 protein: ASSLLPETSGVTDTQY
V gene: TRBV21-1; D gene: .; J gene: TRBJ1-2; CDR3 protein: ASSKALLQAPYYGYT
V gene: TRBV30; D gene: TRBD1; J gene: TRBJ1-1; CDR3 protein: AWSLFEGQGRTEAF
V gene: TRBV7-9; D gene: TRBD2; J gene: TRBJ2-1; CDR3 protein: ASSRTSGGARNEQF
V gene: TRBV5-4; D gene: .; J gene: TRBJ2-6; CDR3 protein: ASSSTAPGANVLT
V gene: TRBV10-3; D gene: TRBD1; J gene: TRBJ1-1; CDR3 protein: ARRQGLNTEAF
V gene: TRBV10-3; D gene: .; J gene: TRBJ2-2; CDR3 protein: AISDAGDTGELF
V gene: TRBV19; D gene: TRBD1; J gene: TRBJ2-1; CDR3 protein: ASSQRTGEQF
V gene: TRBV28; D gene: TRBD2; J gene: TRBJ2-3; CDR3 protein: ASRSANPGLAGDSTDTQY
V gene: TRBV4-1; D gene: TRBD2; J gene: TRBJ2-1; CDR3 protein: ASSQDRTSGVAGEQF
V gene: TRBV4-1; D gene: .; J gene: TRBJ2-1; CDR3 protein: ASSPGGQYNEQF
V gene: TRBV19; D gene: .; J gene: TRBJ1-2; CDR3 protein: ASSIDPILAGGYT
V gene: TRBV5-1; D gene: .; J gene: .; CDR3 protein: ASSSGASGTDEQY
V gene: TRBV6-5; D gene: .; J gene: TRBJ1-1; CDR3 protein: ASSYAYRNTEAF
V gene: TRBV6-1; D gene: .; J gene: TRBJ2-7; CDR3 protein: ASRTQTGNAYEQY
V gene: TRBV14; D gene: .; J gene: TRBJ2-5; CDR3 protein: ASSRQGVETQY
V gene: TRBV11-2; D gene: .; J gene: TRBJ1-4; CDR3 protein: ASSRSRSWEKLF
V gene: TRBV7-6; D gene: .; J gene: TRBJ1-1; CDR3 protein: ASSPAGGTEAF
V gene: TRBV11-2; D gene: .; J gene: TRBJ1-6; CDR3 protein: ASSSEWGKNSPLH
V gene: TRBV7-8; D gene: TRBD1; J gene: TRBJ2-7; CDR3 protein: ASSLGTGGTNSYEQY
V gene: TRBV9; D gene: TRBD2; J gene: TRBJ2-1; CDR3 protein: ASSVGAGGSNEQF
V gene: TRBV2; D gene: .; J gene: TRBJ1-2; CDR3 protein: ASSEEGDYGYT
V gene: TRBV6-6; D gene: .; J gene: TRBJ2-5; CDR3 protein: ASSYGRGVVGETQY
V gene: TRBV28; D gene: .; J gene: TRBJ1-1; CDR3 protein: ASSWGGTEAF
V gene: TRBV6-6; D gene: TRBD1; J gene: TRBJ1-1; CDR3 protein: ASSYRGQGSEAF
V gene: TRBV4-1; D gene: TRBD2; J gene: TRBJ2-3; CDR3 protein: ASSQDRVAGGTDTQY
V gene: TRBV5-1; D gene: TRBD1; J gene: TRBJ1-5; CDR3 protein: ASSPTGSQPQH
V gene: TRBV5-6; D gene: .; J gene: TRBJ1-3; CDR3 protein: ASTLWGGSGNTIY
V gene: TRBV11-2; D gene: .; J gene: TRBJ1-4; CDR3 protein: ASSLPGRMNEKLF
V gene: TRBV2; D gene: TRBD1; J gene: TRBJ1-5; CDR3 protein: ASKPQGVVQPQH
V gene: TRBV7-9; D gene: TRBD2; J gene: TRBJ2-7; CDR3 protein: ASSPPAGGRHEQY
V gene: TRBV4-1; D gene: TRBD1; J gene: TRBJ2-3; CDR3 protein: ASSQRLTGASTDTQY
V gene: TRBV19; D gene: .; J gene: TRBJ1-5; CDR3 protein: ASHSDLYQPQH
V gene: TRBV5-4; D gene: .; J gene: TRBJ1-4; CDR3 protein: ASSVSGKGHEKLF
V gene: TRBV9; D gene: TRBD1; J gene: TRBJ2-2; CDR3 protein: ASSGDRRYTGELF
V gene: TRBV18; D gene: .; J gene: TRBJ2-1; CDR3 protein: ASSPPIGTLSYNEQF
V gene: TRBV11-3; D gene: .; J gene: TRBJ2-2; CDR3 protein: ASSLDRNTGELF
V gene: TRBV7-9; D gene: .; J gene: TRBJ1-1; CDR3 protein: ASSQAVNEAF
V gene: TRBV5-4; D gene: .; J gene: TRBJ2-5; CDR3 protein: ASSLGWAGRGIGETQY